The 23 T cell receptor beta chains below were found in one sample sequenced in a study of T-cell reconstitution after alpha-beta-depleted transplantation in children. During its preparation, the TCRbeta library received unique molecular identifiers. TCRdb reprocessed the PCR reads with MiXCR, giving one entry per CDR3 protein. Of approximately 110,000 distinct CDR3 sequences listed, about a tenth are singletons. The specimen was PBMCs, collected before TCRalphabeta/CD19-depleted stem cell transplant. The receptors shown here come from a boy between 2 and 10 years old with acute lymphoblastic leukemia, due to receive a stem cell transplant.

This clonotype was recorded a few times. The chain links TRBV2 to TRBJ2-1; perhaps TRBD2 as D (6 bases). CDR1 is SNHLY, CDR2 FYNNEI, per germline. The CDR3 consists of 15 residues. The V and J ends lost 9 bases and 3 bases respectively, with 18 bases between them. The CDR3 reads CASRETSSLYNEQFF. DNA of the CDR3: TGTGCCAGTCGGGAAACTAGCTCCCTCTACAATGAGCAGTTCTTC.

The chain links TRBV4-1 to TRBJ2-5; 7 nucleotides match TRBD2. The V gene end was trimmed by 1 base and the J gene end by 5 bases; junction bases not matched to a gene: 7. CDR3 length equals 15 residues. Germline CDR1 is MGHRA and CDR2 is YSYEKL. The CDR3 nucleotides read TGCGCCAGCAGCCAAGGGGACTACGGCGGGGAGACCCAGTACTTC. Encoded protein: CASSQGDYGGETQYF.

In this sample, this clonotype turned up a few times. CDR3 protein: CATTDGDEQYF. CDR3 nucleotides: TGCGCCACAACGGACGGGGACGAGCAGTACTTC. The chain combines TRBV5-1 with TRBJ2-7; D is possibly TRBD2 (5 bases). Trimming cost V 9 bases and J 5 bases, with 12 bases left between them. Germline values: CDR1 SGHRS, CDR2 YFSETQ. The CDR3 is 11 amino acids. Variable domain in full (rest from reference TRBV5-1 and TRBJ2-7): KAGVTQTPRYLIKTRGQQVTLSCSPISGHRSVSWYQQTPGQGLQFLFEYFSETQRNKGNFPGRFSGRQFSNSRSEMNVSTLELGDSALYLCATTDGDEQYFGPGTRLTVT.

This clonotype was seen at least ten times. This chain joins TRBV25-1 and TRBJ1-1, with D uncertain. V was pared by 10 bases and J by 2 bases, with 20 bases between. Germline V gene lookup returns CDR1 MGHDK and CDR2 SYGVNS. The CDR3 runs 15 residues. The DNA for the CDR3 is TGTGCCACCATCGACAATAGGCGCGGTAACACTGAAGCTTTCTTT. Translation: CATIDNRRGNTEAFF. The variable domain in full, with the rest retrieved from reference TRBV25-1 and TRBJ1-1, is EADIYQTPRYLVIGTGKKITLECSQTMGHDKMYWYQQDPGMELHLIHYSYGVNSTEKGDLSSESTVSRIRTEHFPLTLESARPSHTSQYLCATIDNRRGNTEAFFGQGTRLTVV.

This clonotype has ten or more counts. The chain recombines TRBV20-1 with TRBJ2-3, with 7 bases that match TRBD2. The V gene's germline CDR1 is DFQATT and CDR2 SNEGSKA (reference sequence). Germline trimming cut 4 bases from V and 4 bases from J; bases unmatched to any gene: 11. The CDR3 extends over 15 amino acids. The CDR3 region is CSAKPPWGGADTQYF. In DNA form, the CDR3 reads TGCAGTGCTAAACCCCCTTGGGGAGGGGCAGATACGCAGTATTTT.

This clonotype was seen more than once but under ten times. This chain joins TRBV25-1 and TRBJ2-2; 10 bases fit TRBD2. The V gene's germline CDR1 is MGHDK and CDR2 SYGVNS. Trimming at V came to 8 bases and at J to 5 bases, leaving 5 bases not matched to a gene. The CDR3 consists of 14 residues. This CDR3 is CASGIAGGTGELFF. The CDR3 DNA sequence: TGTGCCAGCGGCATAGCGGGAGGTACCGGGGAGCTGTTTTTT.

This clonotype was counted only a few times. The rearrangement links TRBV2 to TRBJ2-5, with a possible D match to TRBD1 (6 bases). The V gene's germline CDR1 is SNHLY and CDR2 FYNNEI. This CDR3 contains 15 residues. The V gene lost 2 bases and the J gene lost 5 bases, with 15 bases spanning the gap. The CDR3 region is CASSERWAGDETQYF. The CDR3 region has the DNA TGTGCCAGCAGTGAACGTTGGGCAGGGGATGAGACCCAGTACTTC.

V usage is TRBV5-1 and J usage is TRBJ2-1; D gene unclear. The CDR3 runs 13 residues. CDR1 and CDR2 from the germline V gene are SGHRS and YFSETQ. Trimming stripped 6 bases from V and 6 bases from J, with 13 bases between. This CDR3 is CASKSYDLNEQFF. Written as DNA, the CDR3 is TGCGCCAGCAAGTCGTACGATCTCAATGAGCAGTTCTTC. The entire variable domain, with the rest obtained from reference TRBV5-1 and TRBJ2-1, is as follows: KAGVTQTPRYLIKTRGQQVTLSCSPISGHRSVSWYQQTPGQGLQFLFEYFSETQRNKGNFPGRFSGRQFSNSRSEMNVSTLELGDSALYLCASKSYDLNEQFFGPGTRLTVL.

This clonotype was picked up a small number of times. The CDR3 here is CASSDQGTGQYF. Written as DNA, the CDR3 is TGTGCCAGCAGCGACCAGGGAACCGGGCAGTACTTC. The chain combines TRBV28 with TRBJ2-7, with D tentatively TRBD1 (5 bases). This CDR3 contains 12 residues. Deletions cut 6 bases from V and 9 bases from J, with 15 bases between. Germline lookup yields CDR1 MDHEN and CDR2 SYDVKM.

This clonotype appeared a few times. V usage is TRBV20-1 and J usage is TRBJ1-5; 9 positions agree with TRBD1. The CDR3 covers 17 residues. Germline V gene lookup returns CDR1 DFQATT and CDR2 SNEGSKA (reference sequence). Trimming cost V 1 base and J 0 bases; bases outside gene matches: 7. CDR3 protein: CSARAPQGAYSNQPQHF. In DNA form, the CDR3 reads TGCAGTGCTAGAGCCCCACAGGGGGCCTATAGCAATCAGCCCCAGCATTTT.

CDR3 sequence: CASSEASGSTDTQYF. As DNA, the CDR3 is TGTGCCAGCAGCGAGGCTAGCGGGAGCACAGATACGCAGTATTTT. The rearrangement joins TRBV9 to TRBJ2-3; 8 bases align to TRBD2. Trimming took 3 bases from V and 0 from J; bases not matched to a gene: 3. The CDR3 contains 15 residues. Per the germline V gene, CDR1 is SGDLS and CDR2 is YYNGEE. The variable domain in full, completed from reference TRBV9 and TRBJ2-3, reads DSGVTQTPKHLITATGQRVTLRCSPRSGDLSVYWYQQSLDQGLQFLIQYYNGEERAKGNILERFSAQQFPDLHSELNLSSLELGDSALYFCASSEASGSTDTQYFGPGTRLTVL.

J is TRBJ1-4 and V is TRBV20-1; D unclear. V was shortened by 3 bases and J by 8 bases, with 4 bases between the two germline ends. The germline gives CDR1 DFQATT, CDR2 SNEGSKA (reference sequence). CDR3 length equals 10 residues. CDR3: CSASREKLFF. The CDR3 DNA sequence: TGCAGTGCTAGTCGGGAAAAACTGTTTTTT.

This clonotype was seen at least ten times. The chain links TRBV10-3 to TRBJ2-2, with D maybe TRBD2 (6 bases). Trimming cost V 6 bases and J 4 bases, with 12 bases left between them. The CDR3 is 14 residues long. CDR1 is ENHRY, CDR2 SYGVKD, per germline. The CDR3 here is CAIREGEVTGELFF. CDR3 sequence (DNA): TGTGCCATCAGGGAGGGAGAGGTCACCGGGGAGCTGTTTTTT.

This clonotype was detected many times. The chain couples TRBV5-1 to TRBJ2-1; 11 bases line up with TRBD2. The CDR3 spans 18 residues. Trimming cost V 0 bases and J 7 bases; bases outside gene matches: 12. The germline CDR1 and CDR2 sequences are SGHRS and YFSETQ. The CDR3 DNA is TGCGCCAGCAGCTTGGTGACTAGCGGGAAGAACTTTCCGAATGAGCAGTTCTTC. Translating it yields CASSLVTSGKNFPNEQFF.

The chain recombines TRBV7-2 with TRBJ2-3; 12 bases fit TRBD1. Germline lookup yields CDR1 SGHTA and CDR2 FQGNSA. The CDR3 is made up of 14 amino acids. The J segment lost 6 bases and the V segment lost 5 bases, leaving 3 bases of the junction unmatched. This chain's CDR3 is CASSQGTGGDTQYF. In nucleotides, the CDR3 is TGTGCCAGCAGCCAAGGGACAGGGGGCGATACGCAGTATTTT.

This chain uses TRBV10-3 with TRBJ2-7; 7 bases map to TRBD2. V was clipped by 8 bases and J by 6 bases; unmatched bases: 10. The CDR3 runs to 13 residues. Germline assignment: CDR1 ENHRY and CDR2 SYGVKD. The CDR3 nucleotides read TGTGCCATCCAAGAGCGGGATACCTCCGAGCAGTACTTC. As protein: CAIQERDTSEQYF.

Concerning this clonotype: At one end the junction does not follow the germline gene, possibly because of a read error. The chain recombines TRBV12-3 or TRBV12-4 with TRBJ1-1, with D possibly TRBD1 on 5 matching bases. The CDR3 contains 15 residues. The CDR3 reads CASSFSTAKNTEAYF. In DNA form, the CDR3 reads TGTGCCAGCAGTTTCTCGACAGCGAAGAACACTGAAGCTTACTTT.

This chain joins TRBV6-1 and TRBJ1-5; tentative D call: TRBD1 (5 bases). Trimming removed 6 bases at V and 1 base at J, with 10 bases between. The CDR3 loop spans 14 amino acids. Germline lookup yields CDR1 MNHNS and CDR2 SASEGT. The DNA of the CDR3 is TGTGCCAGCAGGGACGGGGGGAGCAATCAGCCCCAGCATTTT. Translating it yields CASRDGGSNQPQHF.

In DNA, the CDR3 is TGCAGCGGTGAGGGATTCACAGATACGCAGTATTTT. This sequence encodes CSGEGFTDTQYF. This chain connects TRBV29-1 to TRBJ2-3, with D maybe TRBD2 (5 bases). Per the germline V gene, CDR1 is SQVTM and CDR2 is ANQGSEA. The CDR3 sequence is 12 residues long. V lost 7 bases to trimming and J lost 2 bases, with 10 bases between them.

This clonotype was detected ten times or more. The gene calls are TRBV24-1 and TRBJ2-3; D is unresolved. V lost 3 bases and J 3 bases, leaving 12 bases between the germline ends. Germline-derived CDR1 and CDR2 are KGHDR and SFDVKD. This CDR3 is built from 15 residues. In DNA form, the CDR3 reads TGTGCCACCAGTGATCCCCGGTCGAGAACAGATACGCAGTATTTT. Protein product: CATSDPRSRTDTQYF.

The CDR3: CASSLVPGFTDTQYF. The DNA for the CDR3 is TGCGCCAGCAGTTTAGTTCCGGGGTTCACAGATACGCAGTATTTT. The chain uses TRBV5-1 and TRBJ2-3, with a weak D call TRBD2 (5 bases). Germline assignment: CDR1 SGHRS and CDR2 YFSETQ. Trimming left V 5 bases short and J 2 bases short, with 15 bases between. The CDR3 is made up of 15 amino acids.

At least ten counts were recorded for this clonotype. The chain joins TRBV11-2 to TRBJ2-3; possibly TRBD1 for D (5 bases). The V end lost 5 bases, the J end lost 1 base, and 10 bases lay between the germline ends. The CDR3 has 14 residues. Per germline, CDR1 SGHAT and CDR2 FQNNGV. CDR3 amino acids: CASSPSTGTDTQYF. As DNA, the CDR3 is TGTGCCAGCAGCCCCTCGACAGGCACAGATACGCAGTATTTT.

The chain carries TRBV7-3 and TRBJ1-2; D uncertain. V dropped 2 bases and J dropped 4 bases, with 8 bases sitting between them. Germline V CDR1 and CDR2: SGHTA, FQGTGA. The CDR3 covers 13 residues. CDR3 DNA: TGTGCCAGCAGCTTAGGACGTGGCTATGGCTACACCTTC. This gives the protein CASSLGRGYGYTF.